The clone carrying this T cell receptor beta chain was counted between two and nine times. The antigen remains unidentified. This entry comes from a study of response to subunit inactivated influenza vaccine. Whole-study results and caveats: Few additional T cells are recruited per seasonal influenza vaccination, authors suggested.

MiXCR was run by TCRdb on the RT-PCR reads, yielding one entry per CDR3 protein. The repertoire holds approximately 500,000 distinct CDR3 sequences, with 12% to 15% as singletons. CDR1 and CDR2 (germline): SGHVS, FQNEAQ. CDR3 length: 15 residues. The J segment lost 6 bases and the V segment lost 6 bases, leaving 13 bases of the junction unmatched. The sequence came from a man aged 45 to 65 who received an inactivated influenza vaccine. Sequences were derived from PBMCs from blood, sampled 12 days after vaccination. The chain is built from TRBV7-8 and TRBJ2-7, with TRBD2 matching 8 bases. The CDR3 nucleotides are TGTGCCAGCAGGCCCATGGGACTAGACAACGGCGAGCAGTACTTC. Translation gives CASRPMGLDNGEQYF.